The sequence of this TCR beta chain was determined in a study of immune heterogeneity within non-small cell lung tumors. The overall study: There was 1 tumor not otherwise specified, along with approximately 9 non-squamous carcinomas and a few squamous cell carcinomas.

Germline loops: CDR1 LNHDA, CDR2 SQIVND (reference sequence). The CDR3 extends over 14 amino acids. Trimming at V came to 3 bases and at J to 4 bases, leaving 2 bases not matched to a gene. Bulk tumor genomic DNA (about 600 ng per sample) served as template. In surgery, several biopsies were collected from each primary tumor at widely spaced sites. Before undergoing curative surgery, patients had newly diagnosed non-small cell lung cancer that was untreated. Those donating were patients (newly diagnosed with non-small cell lung cancer) who were having surgery with curative intent. In this sample, this clonotype turned up a few times. What it binds is not known. TCR beta CDR3 amplification used multiplex PCR with 32 V and 13 J primers. One entry per CDR3 protein, called by TCRdb with MiXCR from the multiplex PCR reads. The sample contains under 35,000 distinct CDR3 sequences, more than 25% of which appear only once.

Whole-study results and caveats: The repertoire of each individual patient held high-frequency T-cell receptor beta clonotypes that were largely distinct from those of other patients.

The sequenced sample was lung tumor tissue. The V gene is TRBV19, the J gene TRBJ2-1; 8 bases agree with TRBD2. The receptor was derived from a man in his forties with non-small cell lung cancer. This CDR3 is CASSIERGYNEQFF. The CDR3 coding sequence is TGTGCCAGTAGTATCGAGCGGGGGTACAATGAGCAGTTCTTC.